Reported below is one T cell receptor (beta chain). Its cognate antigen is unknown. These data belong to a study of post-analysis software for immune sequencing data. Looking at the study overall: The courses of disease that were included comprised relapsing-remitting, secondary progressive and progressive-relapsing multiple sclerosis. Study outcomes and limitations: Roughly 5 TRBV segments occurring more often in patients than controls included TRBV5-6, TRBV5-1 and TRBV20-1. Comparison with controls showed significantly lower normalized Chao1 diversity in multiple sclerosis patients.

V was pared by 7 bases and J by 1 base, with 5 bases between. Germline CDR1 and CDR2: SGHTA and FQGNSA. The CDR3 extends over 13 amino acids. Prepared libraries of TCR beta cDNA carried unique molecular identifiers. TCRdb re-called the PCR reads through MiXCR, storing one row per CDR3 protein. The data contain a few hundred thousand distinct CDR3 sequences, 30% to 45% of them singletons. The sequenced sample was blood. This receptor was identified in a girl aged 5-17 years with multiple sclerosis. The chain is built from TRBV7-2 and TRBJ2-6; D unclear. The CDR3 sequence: CASTFSGANVLTF. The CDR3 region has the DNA TGTGCCAGCACCTTTTCTGGGGCCAACGTCCTGACTTTC.